This T cell receptor beta chain came from a study of shared clonotypes between healthy human individuals. Study findings and constraints: Few donors limited the genetic and exposure-history diversity represented.

Genomic DNA for unsorted samples, which was extracted with the QIAamp DNA Blood Mini kit, came from about 90 million PBMCs. TCRdb's copy holds only in-frame clones and misses some; the assay was immunoSEQ multiplex PCR. The table includes hundreds of thousands of clones, about 80% detected once. The CDR3 is 16 amino acids. Germline-derived CDR1 and CDR2 are LNHDA and SQIVND (reference sequence). The ends lost 2 bases at V and 0 bases at J; junction bases unmatched: 4. In regard to this clone: Its antigen remains unidentified.

The sample consisted of PBMCs. The J gene is TRBJ1-5, the V gene TRBV19, with 7 bases fitting TRBD1. The clonotype originates from a woman aged 40 to 55 in good health. Some clones in this sample may be carry-over from other donors' samples. The CDR3 DNA sequence: TGTGCCAGTAGTATACGGAGACAGGGTAGCAATCAGCCCCAGCATTTT. This sequence encodes CASSIRRQGSNQPQHF. Full variable domain (missing parts from reference TRBV19 and TRBJ1-5): DGGITQSPKYLFRKEGQNVTLSCEQNLNHDAMYWYRQDPGQGLRLIYYSQIVNDFQKGDIAEGYSVSREKKESFPLTVTSAQKNPTAFYLCASSIRRQGSNQPQHFGDGTRLSIL.